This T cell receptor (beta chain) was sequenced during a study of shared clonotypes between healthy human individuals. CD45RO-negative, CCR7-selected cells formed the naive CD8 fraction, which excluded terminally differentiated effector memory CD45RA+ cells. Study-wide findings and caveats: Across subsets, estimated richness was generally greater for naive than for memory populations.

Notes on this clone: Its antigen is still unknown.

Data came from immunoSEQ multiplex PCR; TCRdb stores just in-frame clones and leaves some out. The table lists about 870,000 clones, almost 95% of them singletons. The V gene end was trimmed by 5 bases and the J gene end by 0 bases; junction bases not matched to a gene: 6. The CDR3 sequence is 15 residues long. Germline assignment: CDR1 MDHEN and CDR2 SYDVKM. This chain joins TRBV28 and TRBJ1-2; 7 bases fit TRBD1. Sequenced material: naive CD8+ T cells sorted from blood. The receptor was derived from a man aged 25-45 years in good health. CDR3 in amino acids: CASSTGVLANYGYTF. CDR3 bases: TGTGCCAGCAGTACAGGGGTTCTGGCTAACTATGGCTACACCTTC.